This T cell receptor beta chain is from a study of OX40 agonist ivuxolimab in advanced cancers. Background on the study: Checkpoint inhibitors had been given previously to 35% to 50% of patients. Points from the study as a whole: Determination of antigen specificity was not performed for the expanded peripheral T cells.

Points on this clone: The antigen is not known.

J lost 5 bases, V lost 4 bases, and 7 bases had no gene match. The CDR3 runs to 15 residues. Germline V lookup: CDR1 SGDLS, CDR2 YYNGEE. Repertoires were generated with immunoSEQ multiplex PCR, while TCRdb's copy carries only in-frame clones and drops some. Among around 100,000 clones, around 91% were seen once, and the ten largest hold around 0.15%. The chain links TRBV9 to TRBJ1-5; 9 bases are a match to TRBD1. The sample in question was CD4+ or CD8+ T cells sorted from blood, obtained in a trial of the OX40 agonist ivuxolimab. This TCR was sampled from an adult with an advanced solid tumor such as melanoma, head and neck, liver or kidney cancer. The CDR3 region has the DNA TGTGCCAGCAGCATAACAGGGGGCACGGATCAGCCCCAGCATTTT. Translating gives CASSITGGTDQPQHF.